Given below is one TCR beta chain in context. The V end was cut by 3 bases, the J end by 8 bases, with 16 bases between. This CDR3 is 13 amino acids long. Germline V lookup: CDR1 DFQATT, CDR2 SNEGSKA (reference sequence). A J-beta primer mix and a sample-barcoded 5' primer were used in a second PCR of roughly 7 to 12 cycles. Using its own MiXCR run on the 5' RACE reads, TCRdb lists one record per CDR3 protein. The top ten hold about a fifth of the sample, which has fewer than 1 million distinct CDR3 sequences, approximately 44% seen once. This sample was taken from a study of blood T cells in healthy people across ages.

This clonotype was sampled from a man between 60 and 75 years old in good health. Sequenced material: blood. The V gene is TRBV20-1, the J gene TRBJ1-2, with D maybe TRBD1 (5 bases). CDR3 DNA sequence: TGCAGTGCTAGCGTGAACTCGGGGGAGGGCTACACCTTC. Translated, it gives CSASVNSGEGYTF.